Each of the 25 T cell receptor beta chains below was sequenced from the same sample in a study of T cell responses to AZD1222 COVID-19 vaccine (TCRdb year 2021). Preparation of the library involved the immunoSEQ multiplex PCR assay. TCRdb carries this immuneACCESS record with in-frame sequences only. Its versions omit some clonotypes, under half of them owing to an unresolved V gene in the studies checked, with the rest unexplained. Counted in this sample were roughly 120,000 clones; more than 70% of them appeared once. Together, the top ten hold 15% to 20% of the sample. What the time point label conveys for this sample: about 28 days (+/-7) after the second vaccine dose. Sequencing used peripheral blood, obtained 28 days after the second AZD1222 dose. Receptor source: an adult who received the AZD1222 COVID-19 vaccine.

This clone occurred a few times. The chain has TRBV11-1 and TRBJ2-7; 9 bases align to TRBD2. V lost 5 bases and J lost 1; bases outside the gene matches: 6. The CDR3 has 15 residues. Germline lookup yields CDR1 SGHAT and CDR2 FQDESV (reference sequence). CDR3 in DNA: TGTGCCAGCAGCCCGGGGAGCGGGGGGTCCTACGAGCAGTACTTC. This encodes CASSPGSGGSYEQYF.

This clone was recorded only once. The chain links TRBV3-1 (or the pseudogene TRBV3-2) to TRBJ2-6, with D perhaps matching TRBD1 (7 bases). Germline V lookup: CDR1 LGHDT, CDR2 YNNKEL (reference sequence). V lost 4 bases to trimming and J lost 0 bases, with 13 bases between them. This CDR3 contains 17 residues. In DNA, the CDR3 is TGTGCCAGCAGCCGGCAGGGGGGTCTCTCTGGGGCCAACGTCCTGACTTTC. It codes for CASSRQGGLSGANVLTF.

CDR3 nucleotides: TGCAGTGCCCCCCTCGAAACCGAGCAGTACTTC. Translated: CSAPLETEQYF. V and J are TRBV20-1 and TRBJ2-7; D is unresolved. Germline-derived CDR1 and CDR2 are DFQATT and SNEGSKA (reference sequence). Trimming took 6 bases from V and 6 from J, leaving 12 bases between them. This CDR3 is 11 amino acids long.

CDR3 protein: CASSVTFYNEQFF. The CDR3 nucleotides read TGTGCCAGCAGTGTAACGTTCTACAATGAGCAGTTCTTC. This rearrangement joins TRBV2 to TRBJ2-1; no firm D call. Per the germline V gene, CDR1 is SNHLY and CDR2 is FYNNEI. Trimming took off 4 bases at V and 3 bases at J, with 7 bases between the two ends. The CDR3 is 13 residues long.

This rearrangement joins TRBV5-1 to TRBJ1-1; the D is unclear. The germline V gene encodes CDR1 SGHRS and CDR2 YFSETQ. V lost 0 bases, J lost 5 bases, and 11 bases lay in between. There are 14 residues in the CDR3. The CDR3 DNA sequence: TGCGCCAGCAGCTTGGAGGGCTGGGGAACTGAAGCTTTCTTT. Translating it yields CASSLEGWGTEAFF.

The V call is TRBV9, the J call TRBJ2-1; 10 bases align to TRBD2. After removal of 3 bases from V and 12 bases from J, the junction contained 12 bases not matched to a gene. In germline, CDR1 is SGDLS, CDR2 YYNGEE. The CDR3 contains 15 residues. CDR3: CASSALAGVTYGQFF. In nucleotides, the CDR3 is TGTGCCAGCAGCGCCCTAGCGGGGGTTACCTATGGGCAGTTCTTC.

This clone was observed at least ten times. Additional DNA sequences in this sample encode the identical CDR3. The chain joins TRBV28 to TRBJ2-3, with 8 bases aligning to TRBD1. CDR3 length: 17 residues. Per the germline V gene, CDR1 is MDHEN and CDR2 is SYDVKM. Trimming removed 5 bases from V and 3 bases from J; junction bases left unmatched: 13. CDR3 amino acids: CASSPHPQGGLTDTQYF. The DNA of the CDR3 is TGTGCCAGCAGTCCTCATCCACAGGGGGGACTGACAGATACGCAGTATTTT.

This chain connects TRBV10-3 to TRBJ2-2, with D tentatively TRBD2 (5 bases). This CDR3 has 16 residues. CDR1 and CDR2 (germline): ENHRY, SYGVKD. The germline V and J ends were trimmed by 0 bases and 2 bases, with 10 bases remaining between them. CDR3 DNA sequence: TGTGCCATCAGTGAGTCAACCGGGATCAACACCGGGGAGCTGTTTTTT. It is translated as CAISESTGINTGELFF.

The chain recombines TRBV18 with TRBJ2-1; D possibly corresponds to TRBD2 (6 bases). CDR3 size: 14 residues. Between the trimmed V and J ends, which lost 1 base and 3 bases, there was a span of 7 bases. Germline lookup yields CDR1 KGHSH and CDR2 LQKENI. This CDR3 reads CASSPLADYNEQFF. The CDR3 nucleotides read TGTGCCAGCTCACCACTAGCGGACTACAATGAGCAGTTCTTC. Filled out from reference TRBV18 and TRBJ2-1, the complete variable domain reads NAGVMQNPRHLVRRRGQEARLRCSPMKGHSHVYWYRQLPEEGLKFMVYLQKENIIDESGMPKERFSAEFPKEGPSILRIQQVVRGDSAAYFCASSPLADYNEQFFGPGTRLTVL.

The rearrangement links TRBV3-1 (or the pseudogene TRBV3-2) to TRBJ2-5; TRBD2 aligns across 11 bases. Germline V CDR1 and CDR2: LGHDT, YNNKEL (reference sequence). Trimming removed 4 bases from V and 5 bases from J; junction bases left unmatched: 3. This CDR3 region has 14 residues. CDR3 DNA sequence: TGTGCCAGCAGCCGACTAGCGGGAATGGAGACCCAGTACTTC. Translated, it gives CASSRLAGMETQYF.

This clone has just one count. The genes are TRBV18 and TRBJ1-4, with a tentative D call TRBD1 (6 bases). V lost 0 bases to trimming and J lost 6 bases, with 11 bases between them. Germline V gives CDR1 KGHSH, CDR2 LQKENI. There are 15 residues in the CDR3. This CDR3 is CASSPPSGGDEKLFF. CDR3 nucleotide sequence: TGTGCCAGCTCACCACCCTCCGGGGGCGATGAAAAACTGTTTTTT.

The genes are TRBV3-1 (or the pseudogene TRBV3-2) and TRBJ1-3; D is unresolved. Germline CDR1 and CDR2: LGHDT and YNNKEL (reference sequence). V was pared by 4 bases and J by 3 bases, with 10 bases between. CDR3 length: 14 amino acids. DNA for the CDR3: TGTGCCAGCAGCCCGGGGAGTTTTGGAAACACCATATATTTT. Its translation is CASSPGSFGNTIYF.

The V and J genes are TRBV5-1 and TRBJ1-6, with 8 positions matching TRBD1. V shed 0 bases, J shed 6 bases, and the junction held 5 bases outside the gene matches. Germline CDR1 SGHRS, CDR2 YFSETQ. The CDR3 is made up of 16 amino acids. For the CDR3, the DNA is TGCGCCAGCAGCTTGGGACAGGGGATCGTTAATTCACCCCTCCACTTT. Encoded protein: CASSLGQGIVNSPLHF. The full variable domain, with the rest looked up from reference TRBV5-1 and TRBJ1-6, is KAGVTQTPRYLIKTRGQQVTLSCSPISGHRSVSWYQQTPGQGLQFLFEYFSETQRNKGNFPGRFSGRQFSNSRSEMNVSTLELGDSALYLCASSLGQGIVNSPLHFGNGTRLTVT.

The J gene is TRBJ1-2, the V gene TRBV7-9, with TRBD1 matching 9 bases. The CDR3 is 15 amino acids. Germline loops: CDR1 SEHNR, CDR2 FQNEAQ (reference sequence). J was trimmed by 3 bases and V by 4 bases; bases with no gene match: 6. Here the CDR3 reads CASSSPGQGDYGYTF. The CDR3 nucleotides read TGTGCCAGCAGCTCCCCGGGACAGGGAGACTATGGCTACACCTTC.

The CDR3 reads CASSLGQRSTGELFF. Written as DNA, the CDR3 is TGCGCCAGCAGCTTGGGACAGAGGAGCACCGGGGAGCTGTTTTTT. The chain links TRBV5-1 to TRBJ2-2; maybe TRBD1 (5 bases). Trimming removed 0 bases at V and 4 bases at J, with 10 bases between. The length of the CDR3 is 15 residues. The germline CDR1 and CDR2 sequences are SGHRS and YFSETQ.

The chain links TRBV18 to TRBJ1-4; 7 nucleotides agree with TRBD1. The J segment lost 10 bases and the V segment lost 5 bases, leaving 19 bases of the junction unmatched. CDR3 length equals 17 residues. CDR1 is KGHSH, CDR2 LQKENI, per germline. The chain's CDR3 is CASSTGDVVGGGGKLFF. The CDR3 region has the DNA TGTGCCAGCTCAACCGGGGACGTGGTAGGGGGCGGCGGAAAACTGTTTTTT.

In nucleotides, the CDR3 is TGTGCCAGCAGCGGCCTCGGGCAGGGGAACACTGAAGCTTTCTTT. It yields the protein CASSGLGQGNTEAFF. V gene TRBV7-9 combines with J gene TRBJ1-1, with a possible D match to TRBD1 (5 bases). This CDR3 region has 15 residues. With 5 bases removed from V and 1 base from J, the gap between germline ends came to 14 bases. Germline V gene data show CDR1 as SEHNR and CDR2 as FQNEAQ (reference sequence). The whole variable domain, remainder taken from reference TRBV7-9 and TRBJ1-1, is DTGVSQNPRHKITKRGQNVTFRCDPISEHNRLYWYRQTLGQGPEFLTYFQNEAQLEKSRLLSDRFSAERPKGSFSTLEIQRTEQGDSAMYLCASSGLGQGNTEAFFGQGTRLTVV.

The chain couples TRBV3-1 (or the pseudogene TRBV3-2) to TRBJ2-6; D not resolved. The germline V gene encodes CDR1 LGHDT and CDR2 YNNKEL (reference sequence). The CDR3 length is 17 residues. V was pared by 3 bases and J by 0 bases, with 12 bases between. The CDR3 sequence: CASSQPVGSSGANVLTF. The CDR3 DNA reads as TGTGCCAGCAGCCAGCCAGTAGGCAGCTCTGGGGCCAACGTCCTGACTTTC.

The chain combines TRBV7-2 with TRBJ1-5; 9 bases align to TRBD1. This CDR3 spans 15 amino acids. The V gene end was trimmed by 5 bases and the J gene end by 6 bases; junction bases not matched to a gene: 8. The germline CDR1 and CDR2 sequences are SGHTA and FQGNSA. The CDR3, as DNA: TGTGCCAGCAGCCTCGACAGGGGGGTTGGTCAGCCCCAGCATTTT. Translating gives CASSLDRGVGQPQHF.

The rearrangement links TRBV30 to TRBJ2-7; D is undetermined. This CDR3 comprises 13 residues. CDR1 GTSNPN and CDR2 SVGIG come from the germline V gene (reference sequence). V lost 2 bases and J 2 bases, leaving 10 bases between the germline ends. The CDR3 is CAWSISGAYEQYF. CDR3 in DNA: TGTGCCTGGAGTATATCGGGCGCCTACGAGCAGTACTTC.

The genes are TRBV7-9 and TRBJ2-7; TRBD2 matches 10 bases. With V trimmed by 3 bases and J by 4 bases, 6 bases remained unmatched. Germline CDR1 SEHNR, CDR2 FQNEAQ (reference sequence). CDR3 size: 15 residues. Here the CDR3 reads CASSFLSGGAYEQYF. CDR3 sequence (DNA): TGTGCCAGCAGCTTTTTAAGCGGGGGGGCTTACGAGCAGTACTTC. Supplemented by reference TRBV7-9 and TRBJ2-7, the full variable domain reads DTGVSQNPRHKITKRGQNVTFRCDPISEHNRLYWYRQTLGQGPEFLTYFQNEAQLEKSRLLSDRFSAERPKGSFSTLEIQRTEQGDSAMYLCASSFLSGGAYEQYFGPGTRLTVT.

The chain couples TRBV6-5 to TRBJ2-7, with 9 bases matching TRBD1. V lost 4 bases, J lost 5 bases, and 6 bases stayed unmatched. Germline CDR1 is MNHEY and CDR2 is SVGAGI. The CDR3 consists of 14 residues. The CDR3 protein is CASSSGTGLHEQYF. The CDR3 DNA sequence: TGTGCCAGCAGTTCCGGGACAGGGTTACACGAGCAGTACTTC.

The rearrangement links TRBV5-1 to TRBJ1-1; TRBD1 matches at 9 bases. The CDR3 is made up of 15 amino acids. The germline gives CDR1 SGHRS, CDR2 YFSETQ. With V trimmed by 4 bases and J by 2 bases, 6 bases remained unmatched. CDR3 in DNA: TGCGCCAGCAGCCTCCGACAGGGGGAAAACACTGAAGCTTTCTTT. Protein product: CASSLRQGENTEAFF.

CDR3 DNA: TGTGCCAGCAGCTTAGTAGGGGGAGGGGCCTACGAGCAGTACTTC. Translating it yields CASSLVGGGAYEQYF. The V and J genes are TRBV7-9 and TRBJ2-7; D may be TRBD2 (7 bases). This CDR3 has 15 amino acids. The V end lost 1 base, the J end lost 2 bases, and 12 bases lay between the germline ends. CDR1 and CDR2 from the germline V gene are SEHNR and FQNEAQ (reference sequence).

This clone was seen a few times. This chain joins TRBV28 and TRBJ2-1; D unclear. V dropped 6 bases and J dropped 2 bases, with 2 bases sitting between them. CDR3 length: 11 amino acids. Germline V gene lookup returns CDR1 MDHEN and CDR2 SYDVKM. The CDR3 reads CASSPYNEQFF. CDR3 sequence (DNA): TGTGCCAGCAGCCCCTACAATGAGCAGTTCTTC.